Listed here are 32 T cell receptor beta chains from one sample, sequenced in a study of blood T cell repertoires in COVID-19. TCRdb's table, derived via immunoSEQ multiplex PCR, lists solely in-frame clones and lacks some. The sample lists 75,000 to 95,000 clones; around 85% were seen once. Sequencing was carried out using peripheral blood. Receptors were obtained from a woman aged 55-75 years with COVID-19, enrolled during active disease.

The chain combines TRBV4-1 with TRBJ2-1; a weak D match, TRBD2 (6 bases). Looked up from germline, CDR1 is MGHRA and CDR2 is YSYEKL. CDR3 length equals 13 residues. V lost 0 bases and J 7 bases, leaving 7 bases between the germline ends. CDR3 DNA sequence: TGCGCCAGCAGCCAAGACCGGGAGAATGAGCAGTTCTTC. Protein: CASSQDRENEQFF.

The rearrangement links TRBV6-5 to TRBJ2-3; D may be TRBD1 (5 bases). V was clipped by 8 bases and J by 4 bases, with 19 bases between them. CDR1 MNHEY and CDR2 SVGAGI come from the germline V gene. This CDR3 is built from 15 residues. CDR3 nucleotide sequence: TGTGCCAGCGTCCAAGGGGCGGAAGGTGCAGATACGCAGTATTTT. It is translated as CASVQGAEGADTQYF.

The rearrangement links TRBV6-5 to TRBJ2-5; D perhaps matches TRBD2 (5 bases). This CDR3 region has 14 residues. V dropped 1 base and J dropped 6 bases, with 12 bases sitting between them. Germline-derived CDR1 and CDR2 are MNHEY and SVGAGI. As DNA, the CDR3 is TGTGCCAGCAGTTACTATCCCGGGATTAAGACCCAGTACTTC. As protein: CASSYYPGIKTQYF.

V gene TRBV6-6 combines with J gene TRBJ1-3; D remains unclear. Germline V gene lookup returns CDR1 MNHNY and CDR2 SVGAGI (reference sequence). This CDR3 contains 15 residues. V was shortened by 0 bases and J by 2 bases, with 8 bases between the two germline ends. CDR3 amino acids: CASSYSSGTGNTIYF. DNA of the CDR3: TGTGCCAGCAGTTACTCATCGGGTACTGGAAACACCATATATTTT.

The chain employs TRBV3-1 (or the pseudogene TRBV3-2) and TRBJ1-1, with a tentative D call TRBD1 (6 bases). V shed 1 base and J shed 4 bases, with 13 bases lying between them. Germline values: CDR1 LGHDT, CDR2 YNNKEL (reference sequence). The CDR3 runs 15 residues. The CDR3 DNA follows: TGTGCCAGCAGCCAAGGAAGGGGGGGTTCCACTGAAGCTTTCTTT. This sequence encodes CASSQGRGGSTEAFF.

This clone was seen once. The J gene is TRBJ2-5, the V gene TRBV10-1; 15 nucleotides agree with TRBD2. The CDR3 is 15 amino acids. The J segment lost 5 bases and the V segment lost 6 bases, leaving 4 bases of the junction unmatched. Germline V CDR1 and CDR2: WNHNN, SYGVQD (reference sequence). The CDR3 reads CASRGLAGGPETQYF. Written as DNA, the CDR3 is TGCGCCAGCAGAGGACTAGCGGGGGGGCCCGAGACCCAGTACTTC.

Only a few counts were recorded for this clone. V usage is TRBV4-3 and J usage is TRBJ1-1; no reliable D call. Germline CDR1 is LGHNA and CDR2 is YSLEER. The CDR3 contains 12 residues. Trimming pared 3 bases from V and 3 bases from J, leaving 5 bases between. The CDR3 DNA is TGCGCCAGCAGCCACGGGGACACTGAAGCTTTCTTT. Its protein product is CASSHGDTEAFF.

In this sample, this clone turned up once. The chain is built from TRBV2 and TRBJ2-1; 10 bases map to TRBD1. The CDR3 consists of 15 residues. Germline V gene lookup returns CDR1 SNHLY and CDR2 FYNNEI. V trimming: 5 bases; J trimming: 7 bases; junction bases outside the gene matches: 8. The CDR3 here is CASSPRQGARNEQFF. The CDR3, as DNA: TGTGCCAGCAGTCCAAGACAGGGGGCGCGGAATGAGCAGTTCTTC.

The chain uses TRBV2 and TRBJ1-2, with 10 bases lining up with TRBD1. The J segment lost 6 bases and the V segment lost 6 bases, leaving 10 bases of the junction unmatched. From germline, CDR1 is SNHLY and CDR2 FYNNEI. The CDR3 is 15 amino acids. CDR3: CASRPIPTGGDGYTF. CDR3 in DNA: TGTGCCAGCAGACCCATCCCGACAGGGGGCGATGGCTACACCTTC.

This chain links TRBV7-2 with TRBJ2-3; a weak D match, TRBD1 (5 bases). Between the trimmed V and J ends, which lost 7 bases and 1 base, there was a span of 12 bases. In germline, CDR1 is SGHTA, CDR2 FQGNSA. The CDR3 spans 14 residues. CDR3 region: CASKNLGRTDTQYF. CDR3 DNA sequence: TGTGCCAGCAAAAACCTGGGGCGCACAGATACGCAGTATTTT.

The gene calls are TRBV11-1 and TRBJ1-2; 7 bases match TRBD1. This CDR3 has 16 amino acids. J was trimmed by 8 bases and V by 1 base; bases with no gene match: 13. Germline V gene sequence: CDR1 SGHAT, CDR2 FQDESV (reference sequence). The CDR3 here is CASSLDPRTGGGGYTF. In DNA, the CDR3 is TGTGCCAGCAGCTTAGACCCCCGGACAGGCGGAGGGGGCTACACCTTC. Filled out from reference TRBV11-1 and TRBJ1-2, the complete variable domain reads EAEVAQSPRYKITEKSQAVAFWCDPISGHATLYWYRQILGQGPELLVQFQDESVVDDSQLPKDRFSAERLKGVDSTLKIQPAELGDSAMYLCASSLDPRTGGGGYTFGSGTRLTVV.

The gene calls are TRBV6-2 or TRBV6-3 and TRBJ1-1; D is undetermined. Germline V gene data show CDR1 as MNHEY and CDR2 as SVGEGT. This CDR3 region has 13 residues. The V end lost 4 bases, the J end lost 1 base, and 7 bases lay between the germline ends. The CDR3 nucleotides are TGTGCCAGCAGTTTTGGCAGGAACACTGAAGCTTTCTTT. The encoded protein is CASSFGRNTEAFF.

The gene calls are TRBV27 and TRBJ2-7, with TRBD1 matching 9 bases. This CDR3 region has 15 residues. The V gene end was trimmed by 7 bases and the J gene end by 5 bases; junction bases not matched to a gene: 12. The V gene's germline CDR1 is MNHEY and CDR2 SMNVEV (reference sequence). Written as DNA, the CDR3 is TGTGCCAGCAAATCTTTGGGACAGGGCGCTGACGAGCAGTACTTC. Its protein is CASKSLGQGADEQYF.

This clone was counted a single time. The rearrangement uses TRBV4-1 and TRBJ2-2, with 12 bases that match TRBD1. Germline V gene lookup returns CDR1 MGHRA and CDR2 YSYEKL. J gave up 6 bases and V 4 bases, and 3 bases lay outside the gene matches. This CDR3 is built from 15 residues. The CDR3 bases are TGCGCCAGCAGCCGGGACAGGGGGCGCGCCGGGGAGCTGTTTTTT. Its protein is CASSRDRGRAGELFF.

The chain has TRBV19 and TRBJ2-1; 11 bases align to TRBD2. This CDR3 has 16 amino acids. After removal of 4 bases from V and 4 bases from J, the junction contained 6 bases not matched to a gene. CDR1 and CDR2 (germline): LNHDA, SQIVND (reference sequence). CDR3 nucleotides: TGTGCCAGTAGTACACCGACTAGCGGGGCATACAATGAGCAGTTCTTC. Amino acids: CASSTPTSGAYNEQFF.

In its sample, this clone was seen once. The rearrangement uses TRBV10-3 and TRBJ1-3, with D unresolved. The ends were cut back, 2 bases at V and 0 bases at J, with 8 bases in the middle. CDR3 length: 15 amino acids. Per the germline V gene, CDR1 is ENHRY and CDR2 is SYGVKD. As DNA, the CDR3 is TGTGCCATCAGTGAGGGGCAGAGCTCTGGAAACACCATATATTTT. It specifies CAISEGQSSGNTIYF.

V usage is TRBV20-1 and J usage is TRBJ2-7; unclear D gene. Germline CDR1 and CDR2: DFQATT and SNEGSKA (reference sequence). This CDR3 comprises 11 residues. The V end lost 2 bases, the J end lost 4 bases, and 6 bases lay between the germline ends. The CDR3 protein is CSARQRYEQYF. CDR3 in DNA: TGCAGTGCTAGACAGAGGTACGAGCAGTACTTC.

CDR3 bases: TGTGCCAGCAGTTTACTAGGGACTGTGAACACTGAAGCTTTCTTT. Its protein is CASSLLGTVNTEAFF. The chain employs TRBV27 and TRBJ1-1; D might be TRBD1 (5 bases). The CDR3 is 15 residues long. Trimming pared 2 bases from V and 0 bases from J, leaving 10 bases between. Germline V CDR1 and CDR2: MNHEY, SMNVEV (reference sequence).

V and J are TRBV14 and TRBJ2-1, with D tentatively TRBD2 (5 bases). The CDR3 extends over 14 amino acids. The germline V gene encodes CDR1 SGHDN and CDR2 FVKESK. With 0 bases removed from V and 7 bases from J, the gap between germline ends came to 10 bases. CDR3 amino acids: CASSQDLGSNEQFF. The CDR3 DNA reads TGTGCCAGCAGCCAAGACTTAGGGAGTAATGAGCAGTTCTTC. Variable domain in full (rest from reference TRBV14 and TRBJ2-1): EAGVTQFPSHSVIEKGQTVTLRCDPISGHDNLYWYRRVMGKEIKFLLHFVKESKQDESGMPNNRFLAERTGGTYSTLKVQPAELEDSGVYFCASSQDLGSNEQFFGPGTRLTVL.

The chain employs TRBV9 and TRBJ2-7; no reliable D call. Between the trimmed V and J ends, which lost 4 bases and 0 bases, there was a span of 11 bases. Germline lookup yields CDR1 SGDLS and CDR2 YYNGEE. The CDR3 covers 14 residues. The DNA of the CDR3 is TGTGCCAGCAGCAAGACATCGAGCTCCTACGAGCAGTACTTC. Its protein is CASSKTSSSYEQYF.

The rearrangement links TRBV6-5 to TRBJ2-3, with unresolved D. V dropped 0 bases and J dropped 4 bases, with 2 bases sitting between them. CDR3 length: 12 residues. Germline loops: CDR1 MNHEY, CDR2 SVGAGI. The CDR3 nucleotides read TGTGCCAGCAGTTACTCCTCAGATACGCAGTATTTT. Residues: CASSYSSDTQYF.

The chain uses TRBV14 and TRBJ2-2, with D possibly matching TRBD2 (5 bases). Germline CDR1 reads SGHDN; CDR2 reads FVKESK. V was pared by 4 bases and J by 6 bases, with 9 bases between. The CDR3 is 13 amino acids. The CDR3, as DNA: TGTGCCAGCAGCCTCCTGAGGGCCGGGGAGCTGTTTTTT. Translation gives CASSLLRAGELFF.

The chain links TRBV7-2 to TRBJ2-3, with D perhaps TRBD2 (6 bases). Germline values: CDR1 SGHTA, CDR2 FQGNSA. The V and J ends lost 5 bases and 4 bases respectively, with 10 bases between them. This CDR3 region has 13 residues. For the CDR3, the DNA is TGTGCCAGCAGCCACGGCGGGGCAGATACGCAGTATTTT. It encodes CASSHGGADTQYF.

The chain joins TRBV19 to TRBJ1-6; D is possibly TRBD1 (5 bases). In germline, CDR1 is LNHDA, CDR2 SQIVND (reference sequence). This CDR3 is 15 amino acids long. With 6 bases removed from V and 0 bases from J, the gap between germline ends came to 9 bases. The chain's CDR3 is CASSNGHSYNSPLHF. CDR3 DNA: TGTGCCAGTAGCAACGGACACTCCTATAATTCACCCCTCCACTTT.

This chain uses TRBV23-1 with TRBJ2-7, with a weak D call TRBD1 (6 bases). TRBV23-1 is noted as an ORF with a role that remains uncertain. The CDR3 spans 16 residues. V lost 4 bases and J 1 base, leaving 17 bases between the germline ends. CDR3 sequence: CASSRSGTMPSYEQYF. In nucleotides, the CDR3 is TGCGCCAGCAGTCGTTCAGGGACAATGCCATCCTACGAGCAGTACTTC.

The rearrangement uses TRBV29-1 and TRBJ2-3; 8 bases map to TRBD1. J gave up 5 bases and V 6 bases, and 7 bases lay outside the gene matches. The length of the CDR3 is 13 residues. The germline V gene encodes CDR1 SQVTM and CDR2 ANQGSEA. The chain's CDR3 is CSVATGAGDTQYF. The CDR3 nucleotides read TGCAGCGTCGCGACAGGGGCGGGAGATACGCAGTATTTT.

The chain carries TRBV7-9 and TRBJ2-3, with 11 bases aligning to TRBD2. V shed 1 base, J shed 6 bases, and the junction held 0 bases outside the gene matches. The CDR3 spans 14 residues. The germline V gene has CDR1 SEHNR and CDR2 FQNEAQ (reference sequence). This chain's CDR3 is CASSLGTSGDTQYF. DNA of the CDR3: TGTGCCAGCAGCTTAGGGACTAGCGGGGATACGCAGTATTTT.

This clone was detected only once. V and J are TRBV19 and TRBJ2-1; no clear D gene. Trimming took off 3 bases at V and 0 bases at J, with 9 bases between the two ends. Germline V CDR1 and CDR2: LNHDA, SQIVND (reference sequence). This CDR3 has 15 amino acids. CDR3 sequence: CASSMTISSYNEQFF. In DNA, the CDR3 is TGTGCCAGTAGTATGACAATAAGCTCCTACAATGAGCAGTTCTTC.

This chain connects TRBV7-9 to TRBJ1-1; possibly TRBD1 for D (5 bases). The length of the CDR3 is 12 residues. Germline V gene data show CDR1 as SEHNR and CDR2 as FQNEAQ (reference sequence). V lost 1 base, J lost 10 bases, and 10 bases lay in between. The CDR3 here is CASSLGGGRAFF. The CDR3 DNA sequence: TGTGCCAGCAGCTTAGGCGGGGGACGAGCTTTCTTT.

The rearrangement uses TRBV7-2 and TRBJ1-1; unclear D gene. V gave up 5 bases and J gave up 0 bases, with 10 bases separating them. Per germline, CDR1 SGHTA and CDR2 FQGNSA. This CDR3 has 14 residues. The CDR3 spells CASSRGTLNTEAFF. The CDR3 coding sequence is TGTGCCAGCAGCCGCGGCACCTTGAACACTGAAGCTTTCTTT.

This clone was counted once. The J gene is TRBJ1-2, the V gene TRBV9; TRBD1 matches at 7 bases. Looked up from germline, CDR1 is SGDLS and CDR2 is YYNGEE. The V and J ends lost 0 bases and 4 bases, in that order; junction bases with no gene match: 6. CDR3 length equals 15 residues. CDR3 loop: CASSVVGDSSYGYTF. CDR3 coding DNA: TGTGCCAGCAGCGTAGTAGGGGACAGCTCCTATGGCTACACCTTC.

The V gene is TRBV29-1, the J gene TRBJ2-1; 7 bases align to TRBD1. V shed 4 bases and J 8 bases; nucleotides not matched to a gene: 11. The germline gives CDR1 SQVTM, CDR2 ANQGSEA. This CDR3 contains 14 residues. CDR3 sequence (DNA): TGCAGCGTTGGCCAGTCAGGGGGTCTGGATGAGCAGTTCTTC. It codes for CSVGQSGGLDEQFF.